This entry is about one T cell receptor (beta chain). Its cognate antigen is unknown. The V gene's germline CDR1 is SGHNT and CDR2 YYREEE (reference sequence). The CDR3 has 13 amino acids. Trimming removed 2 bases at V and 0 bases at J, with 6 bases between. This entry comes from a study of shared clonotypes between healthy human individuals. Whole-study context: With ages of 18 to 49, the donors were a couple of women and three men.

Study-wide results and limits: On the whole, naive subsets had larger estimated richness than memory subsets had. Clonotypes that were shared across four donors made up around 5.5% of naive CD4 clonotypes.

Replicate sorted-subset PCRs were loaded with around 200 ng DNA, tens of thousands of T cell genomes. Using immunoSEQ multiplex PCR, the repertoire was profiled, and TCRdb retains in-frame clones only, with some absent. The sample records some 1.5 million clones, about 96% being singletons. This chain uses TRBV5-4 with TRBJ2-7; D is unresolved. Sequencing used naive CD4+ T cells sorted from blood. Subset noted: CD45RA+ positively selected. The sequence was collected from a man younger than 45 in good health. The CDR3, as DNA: TGTGCCAGCAGCTTTCGCTACTCCTACGAGCAGTACTTC. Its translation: CASSFRYSYEQYF.